This T cell receptor beta chain comes out of a study of radiation and T cells in renal cell carcinoma. Profiling relied on immunoSEQ multiplex PCR, and the TCRdb table lists in-frame clones only, not all of them. The table lists 120,000 to 150,000 clones, 75% to 90% of them singletons, with around 17% in the top ten. The CDR3 totals 13 residues. The germline gives CDR1 SGHNT, CDR2 YENEEA. The V end was cut by 0 bases, the J end by 11 bases, with 13 bases between. Time point indicated: blood 4 weeks post-SBRT, at nephrectomy. As to treatment: 15 Gy SBRT to primary tumor, nephrectomy 4 weeks later. Nephrectomy followed 15 Gy stereotactic body radiation by 4 weeks. Serial blood draws occurred at baseline and 2 and 4 weeks post-SBRT. General study results and limits: From baseline, blood top tumor clonotypes peaked at 2 weeks post-radiation.

This clone turned up a few times. Its antigen is unidentified. The genes are TRBV11-3 and TRBJ1-1; D is ambiguous. Material: blood, obtained from a patient whose treatment included radiotherapy and nephrectomy. This clonotype was sampled from a woman aged 50 to 60 with renal cell carcinoma. The DNA for the CDR3 is TGTGCCAGCAGCTTAGATTCCCGGACTTGGGCTTTCTTT. It translates to CASSLDSRTWAFF.